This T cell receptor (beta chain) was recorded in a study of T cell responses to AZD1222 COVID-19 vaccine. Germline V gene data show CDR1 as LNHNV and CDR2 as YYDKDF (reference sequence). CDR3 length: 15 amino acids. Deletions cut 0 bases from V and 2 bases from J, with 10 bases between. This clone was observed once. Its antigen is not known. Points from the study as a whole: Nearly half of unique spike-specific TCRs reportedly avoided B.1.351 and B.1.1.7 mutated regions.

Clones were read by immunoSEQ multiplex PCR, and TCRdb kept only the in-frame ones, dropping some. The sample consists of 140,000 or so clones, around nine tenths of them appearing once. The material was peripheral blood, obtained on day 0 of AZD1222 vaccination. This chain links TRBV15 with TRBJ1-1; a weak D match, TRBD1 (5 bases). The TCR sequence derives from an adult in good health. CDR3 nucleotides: TGTGCCACCAGCAGAGAGCCTAGGGGTAACACTGAAGCTTTCTTT. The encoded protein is CATSREPRGNTEAFF.